This TCR beta chain was profiled in a study of shared T cell receptors in the human thymus. The CDR3 runs to 19 residues. Germline lookup yields CDR1 LGHNA and CDR2 YSLEER. V lost 2 bases and J 0 bases, leaving 20 bases between the germline ends. Produced via immunoSEQ multiplex PCR; TCRdb's table is partial and in-frame only. The profile shows approximately 660,000 clones, more than 75% of them singletons. The sample was also linked to a second study, of human thymus T cells. That report adds: It was from resections taken during corrective heart surgery that the thymus tissue came. Thymic and blood repertoires seemed to favor certain V and J genes. Related studies found that unrelated individuals share highly overlapping thymic repertoires.

The chain joins TRBV4-3 to TRBJ2-1; the D gene is possibly TRBD2 (6 bases). Sequenced: thymocytes. This clonotype was obtained from a boy under three years old with a congenital heart defect. Written as DNA, the CDR3 is TGCGCCAGCAGCCAACACGGGGGTGGATGGGACCCCTCCTACAATGAGCAGTTCTTC. It encodes CASSQHGGGWDPSYNEQFF.